This entry describes one T cell receptor (beta chain). Its antigen is as yet unknown. Other nucleotide sequences in the sample specify the same CDR3. The data stem from a study of shared clonotypes between healthy human individuals. Overall study context: There were three CD4 naive, three CD4 memory, two CD8 naive and one CD8 memory plates per donor. Study results and limitations: Expectations were that clonotype sharing among donors would be affected by sequencing depth.

TCRdb keeps only in-frame clones here, not all; method: immunoSEQ multiplex PCR. This sample has 2 million to 2.5 million clones, with 90% to 95% found just once. From germline, CDR1 is MNHEY and CDR2 SVGAGI. The CDR3 has 11 residues. Between the trimmed V and J ends, which lost 5 bases and 5 bases, there was a span of 7 bases. The V and J genes are TRBV6-5 and TRBJ2-7, with TRBD2 as a possible D gene (6 bases). The receptor was derived from a man younger than 35 in good health. Input material: naive CD4+ T cells sorted from blood. As for subset: CD45RA+ positively selected. CDR3 sequence: CASSRGNEQYF. The CDR3 region has the DNA TGTGCCAGCAGTCGGGGGAACGAGCAGTACTTC.